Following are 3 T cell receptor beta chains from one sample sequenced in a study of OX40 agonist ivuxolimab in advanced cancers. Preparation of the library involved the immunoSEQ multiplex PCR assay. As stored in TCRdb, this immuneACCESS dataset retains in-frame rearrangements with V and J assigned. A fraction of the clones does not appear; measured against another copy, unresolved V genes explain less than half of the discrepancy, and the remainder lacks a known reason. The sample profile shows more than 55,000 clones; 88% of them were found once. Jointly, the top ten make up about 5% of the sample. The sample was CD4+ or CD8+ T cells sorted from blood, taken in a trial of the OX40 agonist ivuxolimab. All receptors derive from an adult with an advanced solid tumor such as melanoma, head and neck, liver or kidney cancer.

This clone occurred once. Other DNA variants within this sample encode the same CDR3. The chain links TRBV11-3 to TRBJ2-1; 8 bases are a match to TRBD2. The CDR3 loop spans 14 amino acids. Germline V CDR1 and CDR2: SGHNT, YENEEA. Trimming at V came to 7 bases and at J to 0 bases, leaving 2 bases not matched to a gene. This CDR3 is CASTREDSYNEQFF. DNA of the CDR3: TGTGCCAGCACGCGGGAGGACTCCTACAATGAGCAGTTCTTC.

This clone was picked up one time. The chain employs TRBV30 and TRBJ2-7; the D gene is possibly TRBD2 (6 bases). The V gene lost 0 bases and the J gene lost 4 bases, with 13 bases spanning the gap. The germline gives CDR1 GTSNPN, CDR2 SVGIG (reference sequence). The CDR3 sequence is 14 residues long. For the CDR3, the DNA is TGTGCCTGGAGTGTCTTTGGGGGAGGATACGAGCAGTACTTC. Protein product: CAWSVFGGGYEQYF.

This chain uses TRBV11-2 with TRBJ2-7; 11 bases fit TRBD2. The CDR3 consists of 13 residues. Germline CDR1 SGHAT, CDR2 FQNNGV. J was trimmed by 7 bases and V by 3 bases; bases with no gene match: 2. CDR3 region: CASSFGLAGEQYF. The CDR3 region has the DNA TGTGCCAGCAGCTTCGGACTAGCGGGTGAGCAGTACTTC.